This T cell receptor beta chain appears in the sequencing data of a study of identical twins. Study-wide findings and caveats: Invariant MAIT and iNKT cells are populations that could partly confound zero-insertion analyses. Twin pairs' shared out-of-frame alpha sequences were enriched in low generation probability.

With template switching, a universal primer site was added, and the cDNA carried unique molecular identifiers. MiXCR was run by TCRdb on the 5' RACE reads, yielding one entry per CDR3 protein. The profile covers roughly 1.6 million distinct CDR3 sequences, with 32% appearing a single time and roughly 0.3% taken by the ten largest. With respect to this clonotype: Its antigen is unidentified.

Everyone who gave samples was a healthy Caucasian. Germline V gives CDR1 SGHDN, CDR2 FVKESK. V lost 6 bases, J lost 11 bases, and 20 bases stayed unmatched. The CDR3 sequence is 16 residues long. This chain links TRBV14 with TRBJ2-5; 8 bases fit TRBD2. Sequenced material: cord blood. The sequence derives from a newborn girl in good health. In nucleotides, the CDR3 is TGTGCCAGCAGTCAACCTGGACTAGCCCGGGTAAATGAGCAGTACTTC. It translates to CASSQPGLARVNEQYF.